These 15 T cell receptor beta chains were sequenced from one sample in a study of resident and recirculating memory T cells in vitiligo. Sequencing was performed with immunoSEQ multiplex PCR; in TCRdb, only in-frame clones are kept and a portion is missing. The sample has around 76,000 clones; roughly nine tenths are singletons. The source material was blood. The receptors were sampled from a male donor with vitiligo.

This chain joins TRBV6-1 and TRBJ1-2; 8 bases are shared with TRBD1. Per the germline V gene, CDR1 is MNHNS and CDR2 is SASEGT. This CDR3 region has 14 residues. J lost 2 bases, V lost 6 bases, and 5 bases had no gene match. The CDR3 here is CASRGQVINYGYTF. Written as DNA, the CDR3 is TGTGCCAGCAGGGGACAGGTGATAAACTATGGCTACACCTTC.

A single count supports this clone. The rearrangement joins TRBV6-1 to TRBJ1-5; maybe TRBD1 (5 bases). Germline CDR1 is MNHNS and CDR2 is SASEGT. V dropped 6 bases and J dropped 6 bases, with 15 bases sitting between them. The CDR3 runs 14 residues. The CDR3 DNA follows: TGTGCCAGCAGGTCCACGGGGGGTAGTCAGCCCCAGCATTTT. Translated: CASRSTGGSQPQHF.

The chain uses TRBV7-9 and TRBJ2-1, with 9 bases matching TRBD1. This CDR3 contains 15 residues. Looked up from germline, CDR1 is SEHNR and CDR2 is FQNEAQ (reference sequence). V trimming: 4 bases; J trimming: 7 bases; junction bases outside the gene matches: 8. The DNA of the CDR3 is TGTGCCAGCAGCTCTAGACAGGGGGAGGTAAATGAGCAGTTCTTC. Translating gives CASSSRQGEVNEQFF.

The gene calls are TRBV28 and TRBJ2-2, with D possibly TRBD1 on 7 matching bases. Trimming removed 5 bases from V and 0 bases from J, with 13 bases in between. CDR1 and CDR2 (germline): MDHEN, SYDVKM. The CDR3 covers 16 residues. The CDR3 DNA sequence: TGTGCCAGCAGTCCCGCGGGACAGCCGAACACCGGGGAGCTGTTTTTT. The encoded protein is CASSPAGQPNTGELFF. Combining the CDR3 with reference TRBV28 and TRBJ2-2 gives the whole variable domain DVKVTQSSRYLVKRTGEKVFLECVQDMDHENMFWYRQDPGLGLRLIYFSYDVKMKEKGDIPEGYSVSREKKERFSLILESASTNQTSMYLCASSPAGQPNTGELFFGEGSRLTVL.

J is TRBJ2-1 and V is TRBV9, with 9 bases matching TRBD2. The CDR3 has 17 amino acids. The V gene end was trimmed by 4 bases and the J gene end by 7 bases; junction bases not matched to a gene: 15. CDR1 and CDR2 from the germline V gene are SGDLS and YYNGEE. The CDR3 loop reads CASSPPPGGGARNEQFF. The CDR3 bases are TGTGCCAGCAGCCCACCGCCGGGCGGGGGGGCGCGGAATGAGCAGTTCTTC.

J is TRBJ2-3 and V is TRBV6-5, with 11 nucleotides matching TRBD2. V shed 0 bases and J 2 bases; nucleotides not matched to a gene: 1. Germline V gene sequence: CDR1 MNHEY, CDR2 SVGAGI. The length of the CDR3 is 16 residues. Written as DNA, the CDR3 is TGTGCCAGCAGTTACTCGACTAGCGGGGTCACAGATACGCAGTATTTT. Encoded protein: CASSYSTSGVTDTQYF.

The chain has TRBV6-1 and TRBJ2-7, with 12 positions matching TRBD2. V shed 4 bases, J shed 1 base, and the junction held 2 bases outside the gene matches. From germline, CDR1 is MNHNS and CDR2 SASEGT. The CDR3 has 15 residues. The CDR3, as DNA: TGTGCCAGCAGTGGACTAGCGGGGGCTTCCTACGAGCAGTACTTC. Encoded protein: CASSGLAGASYEQYF.

V is TRBV28 and J is TRBJ2-5, with D perhaps matching TRBD1 (5 bases). Germline CDR1 reads MDHEN; CDR2 reads SYDVKM. CDR3 length: 17 residues. V was cut by 5 bases and J by 1 base, with 20 bases left in between. The CDR3 nucleotides are TGTGCCAGCAGTCCCCTAGGGGCAGGTCGCCCCCAAGAGACCCAGTACTTC. This encodes CASSPLGAGRPQETQYF.

The chain couples TRBV7-6 to TRBJ2-3; TRBD1 matches 10 bases. This CDR3 region has 16 residues. The germline CDR1 and CDR2 sequences are SGHVS and FNYEAQ. J gave up 4 bases and V 0 bases, and 4 bases lay outside the gene matches. This chain's CDR3 is CASSLARDRGPDTQYF. CDR3 coding DNA: TGTGCCAGCAGCTTAGCACGGGACAGGGGCCCAGATACGCAGTATTTT.

This clone was counted ten times or more. The chain employs TRBV19 and TRBJ1-2; possibly TRBD1 for D (5 bases). Germline V lookup: CDR1 LNHDA, CDR2 SQIVND (reference sequence). This CDR3 is 15 amino acids long. Trimming removed 3 bases from V and 6 bases from J, with 17 bases in between. In DNA, the CDR3 is TGTGCCAGTAGTATCGGACCCAGGGCCGTGGATGGCTACACCTTC. It encodes CASSIGPRAVDGYTF.

V usage is TRBV6-6 and J usage is TRBJ2-3; perhaps TRBD1 as D (5 bases). V lost 5 bases and J lost 6, with 18 bases in between. Germline CDR1 and CDR2: MNHNY and SVGAGI (reference sequence). The CDR3 loop spans 15 amino acids. Written as DNA, the CDR3 is TGTGCCAGCAGTCGACAGACCGCGGAAATCGATACGCAGTATTTT. This sequence encodes CASSRQTAEIDTQYF.

This rearrangement joins TRBV28 to TRBJ2-5; 8 nucleotides line up with TRBD2. The CDR3 has 16 residues. The trim removed 6 bases at V and 5 bases at J, leaving 14 bases unmatched. Per germline, CDR1 MDHEN and CDR2 SYDVKM. Written as DNA, the CDR3 is TGTGCCAGCAGGGGGGAGGAAGCGGGGGCGAGGGAGACCCAGTACTTC. It yields the protein CASRGEEAGARETQYF.

The V and J genes are TRBV21-1 and TRBJ2-7; whether TRBD2, the table's D call, matches the DNA was not checked. TRBV21-1 is a pseudogene. The CDR3 has 14 residues. CDR3 residues: CASSKEAGLYEQYF. DNA for the CDR3: TGTGCCAGCAGCAAAGAGGCGGGTCTCTACGAGCAGTACTTC.

This rearrangement joins TRBV6-5 to TRBJ1-1; TRBD1 aligns across 7 bases. Unmatched junction bases numbered 8, after V lost 6 bases and J lost 4 bases. The CDR3 has 14 residues. Germline V gives CDR1 MNHEY, CDR2 SVGAGI. The CDR3 sequence is CASSPNRGGTEAFF. DNA of the CDR3: TGTGCCAGCAGCCCGAACAGGGGAGGCACTGAAGCTTTCTTT.

The chain links TRBV28 to TRBJ1-1; 7 nucleotides align to TRBD1. The germline CDR1 and CDR2 sequences are MDHEN and SYDVKM. Unmatched junction bases numbered 10, after V lost 3 bases and J lost 3 bases. The CDR3 totals 16 residues. For the CDR3, the DNA is TGTGCCAGCAGTTTCGAACACGGGACAGTGCACACTGAAGCTTTCTTT. Encoded protein: CASSFEHGTVHTEAFF.